This TCR beta chain was sequenced for a study of control samples from healthy donors and cancer patients. Generated by immunoSEQ multiplex PCR, the TCRdb table keeps only in-frame clones and is missing some. In total, the table holds fewer than 200,000 clones. The germline CDR1 and CDR2 sequences are SGHNT and YENEEA. V trimming: 6 bases; J trimming: 2 bases; junction bases outside the gene matches: 6. There are 15 residues in the CDR3. The receptor was derived from a woman aged 25 to 39 in good health. This chain connects TRBV11-3 to TRBJ1-3; 8 bases fit TRBD1. Material: blood. CDR3 sequence: CASSWDRTPGNTIYF. CDR3 DNA sequence: TGTGCCAGCAGTTGGGACAGGACCCCTGGAAACACCATATATTTT.